The entry below describes one TCR beta chain. V lost 3 bases and J lost 4, with 16 bases in between. There are 15 residues in the CDR3. The germline gives CDR1 MNHEY, CDR2 SMNVEV (reference sequence). This entry belongs to a study of shared clonotypes between healthy human individuals. Assay used: immunoSEQ multiplex PCR; TCRdb lists only in-frame clones, some missing. This table holds fewer than 650,000 clones, roughly 79% found once. Sequenced input: PBMCs. The sequence was obtained from a woman aged 40 to 49 in good health. Some clones in this sample may be carry-over from other donors' samples. V gene TRBV27 combines with J gene TRBJ2-7; tentatively, D is TRBD1 (5 bases). DNA of the CDR3: TGTGCCAGCAGTTTTAATAGCAGGGTCGGTTACGAGCAGTACTTC. This translates into CASSFNSRVGYEQYF.